One sample yielded the 14 T cell receptor beta chains listed below, sequenced in a study of PD-1 blockade in classical Hodgkin lymphoma (dated by TCRdb to the early 2020s). What the time point label conveys for this sample: cycle 1 day 1 (C1D1), immediately before nivolumab initiation. Every trial patient had relapsed after autologous stem cell transplantation, and cohorts A, B and C differed in prior brentuximab vedotin exposure. The method was the immunoSEQ multiplex PCR assay. Imported from immuneACCESS, the table was reduced by TCRdb to in-frame sequences with V and J called. These copies leave out some clones; in studies compared against another copy, an unresolved V gene accounts for under half, and the cause of the remainder is not known. The sample includes tens of thousands of clones, with over 65% observed a single time. The ten largest clones add up to about a fifth of the sample. Sequenced material: peripheral blood mononuclear cells (PBMCs), taken at baseline. Receptor source: a human donor with classical Hodgkin lymphoma.

A note on this clone: This sample includes further DNA sequences coding for the same CDR3. This chain connects TRBV10-2 to TRBJ2-7; 15 bases agree with TRBD2. V was pared by 7 bases and J by 4 bases, with 2 bases of the junction left unmatched. The germline V gene encodes CDR1 WSHSY and CDR2 SAAADI. The CDR3 covers 14 residues. The CDR3 DNA follows: TGCGCCAGCACGGGACTAGCGGGGGGTTACGAGCAGTACTTC. Protein: CASTGLAGGYEQYF.

The genes are TRBV28 and TRBJ1-5, with TRBD1 matching 8 bases. CDR3 size: 16 residues. The V gene's germline CDR1 is MDHEN and CDR2 SYDVKM. Losses at the gene ends were 7 bases for V and 1 base for J; bases not matched to a gene: 9. The CDR3 sequence: CASNYIRDRSNQPQHF. Here the CDR3 DNA reads TGTGCCAGCAATTACATACGGGACAGGAGCAATCAGCCCCAGCATTTT.

The genes are TRBV7-2 and TRBJ2-7; D may match TRBD1 or TRBD2 (5 bases each). The germline CDR1 and CDR2 sequences are SGHTA and FQGNSA. The CDR3 extends over 15 amino acids. V lost 1 base and J 0 bases, leaving 10 bases between the germline ends. The chain's CDR3 is CASSLGWGSSYEQYF. For the CDR3, the DNA is TGTGCCAGCAGCTTAGGGTGGGGGAGCTCCTACGAGCAGTACTTC.

This sequence joins TRBV28 and TRBJ2-7; D unresolved. The ends were cut back, 7 bases at V and 1 base at J, with 14 bases in the middle. The CDR3 spans 14 residues. Germline V gene sequence: CDR1 MDHEN, CDR2 SYDVKM. In DNA form, the CDR3 reads TGTGCCAGCACTCAACAAGGACCTTCCTACGAGCAGTACTTC. Translating gives CASTQQGPSYEQYF. The full variable domain, rest sourced from reference TRBV28 and TRBJ2-7, is DVKVTQSSRYLVKRTGEKVFLECVQDMDHENMFWYRQDPGLGLRLIYFSYDVKMKEKGDIPEGYSVSREKKERFSLILESASTNQTSMYLCASTQQGPSYEQYFGPGTRLTVT.

V gene TRBV30 combines with J gene TRBJ1-2; D may be TRBD1 (6 bases). V dropped 0 bases and J dropped 6 bases, with 14 bases sitting between them. This CDR3 has 14 residues. Germline lookup yields CDR1 GTSNPN and CDR2 SVGIG (reference sequence). The chain's CDR3 is CAWSVIGGEDGYTF. The CDR3 DNA reads as TGTGCCTGGAGTGTAATCGGGGGCGAAGATGGCTACACCTTC.

The chain is built from TRBV5-8 and TRBJ2-7, with unresolved D. CDR3 length: 12 residues. The germline gives CDR1 SGHTS, CDR2 YDEGEE. V lost 5 bases and J lost 3, with 9 bases in between. The CDR3, as DNA: TGTGCCAGCAGTTTCCTATTCTACGAGCAGTACTTC. Encoded protein: CASSFLFYEQYF. Full variable domain (outside the CDR3, taken from reference TRBV5-8 and TRBJ2-7): EAGVTQSPTHLIKTRGQQATLRCSPISGHTSVYWYQQALGLGLQFLLWYDEGEERNRGNFPPRFSGRQFPNYSSELNVNALELEDSALYLCASSFLFYEQYFGPGTRLTVT.

This chain links TRBV4-3 with TRBJ2-1; tentative D call: TRBD2 (7 bases). V shed 0 bases and J shed 5 bases, with 14 bases lying between them. This CDR3 comprises 16 residues. Per germline, CDR1 LGHNA and CDR2 YSLEER. As DNA, the CDR3 is TGCGCCAGCAGCCAAGATTCGGGGGGCGCGGACAATGAGCAGTTCTTC. This translates into CASSQDSGGADNEQFF.

This chain uses TRBV29-1 with TRBJ2-4; the D gene is possibly TRBD1 (5 bases). Deletions cut 1 base from V and 8 bases from J, with 9 bases between. Germline CDR1 reads SQVTM; CDR2 reads ANQGSEA. The length of the CDR3 is 12 residues. The CDR3 loop reads CSVEVTRDIQYF. The CDR3 nucleotides are TGCAGCGTTGAAGTCACCAGGGACATTCAGTACTTC.

The chain carries TRBV19 and TRBJ1-6; 7 positions agree with TRBD1. Trimming at V came to 10 bases and at J to 9 bases, leaving 9 bases not matched to a gene. Germline CDR1 is LNHDA and CDR2 is SQIVND (reference sequence). The CDR3 runs to 13 residues. This CDR3 reads CATSGQAGSPLHF. Written as DNA, the CDR3 is TGTGCCACCTCCGGACAGGCAGGTTCACCCCTCCACTTT.

J is TRBJ2-7 and V is TRBV19, with TRBD2 matching over 13 bases. J gave up 4 bases and V 3 bases, and 3 bases lay outside the gene matches. The CDR3 totals 15 residues. Looked up from germline, CDR1 is LNHDA and CDR2 is SQIVND (reference sequence). The CDR3 nucleotides are TGTGCCAGTAGTATTGGACTAGCGGGAGTTTACGAGCAGTACTTC. Translated, it gives CASSIGLAGVYEQYF. Based on the CDR3 plus reference TRBV19 and TRBJ2-7, the full variable domain is DGGITQSPKYLFRKEGQNVTLSCEQNLNHDAMYWYRQDPGQGLRLIYYSQIVNDFQKGDIAEGYSVSREKKESFPLTVTSAQKNPTAFYLCASSIGLAGVYEQYFGPGTRLTVT.

The chain combines TRBV6-5 with TRBJ1-5; tentatively, D is TRBD1 (5 bases). The ends were cut back, 4 bases at V and 1 base at J, with 5 bases in the middle. The CDR3 contains 13 residues. Germline assignment: CDR1 MNHEY and CDR2 SVGAGI. The CDR3 sequence is CASSSGSNQPQHF. The CDR3 DNA is TGTGCCAGCAGTTCAGGGAGCAATCAGCCCCAGCATTTT.

The chain couples TRBV27 to TRBJ2-2; 8 bases match TRBD2. Germline V gene data show CDR1 as MNHEY and CDR2 as SMNVEV (reference sequence). CDR3 length equals 16 residues. V shed 3 bases and J 7 bases; nucleotides not matched to a gene: 10. The CDR3 nucleotides are TGTGCCAGCAGTTTCGCGATAGCGGGAATGAACGGGGAGCTGTTTTTT. Its protein product is CASSFAIAGMNGELFF.

This chain connects TRBV28 to TRBJ1-2, with a possible D match to TRBD1 (5 bases). The CDR3 spans 15 residues. The germline gives CDR1 MDHEN, CDR2 SYDVKM. V was trimmed by 5 bases and J by 7 bases, leaving 20 bases between them. CDR3 region: CASSPGTVGFLGYTF. The CDR3 DNA reads as TGTGCCAGCAGTCCGGGGACGGTAGGTTTCCTTGGCTACACCTTC.

The sample holds one count of this clone. The gene calls are TRBV19 and TRBJ1-5, with D hard to call. Trimming took 2 bases from V and 6 from J, leaving 5 bases between them. The length of the CDR3 is 12 residues. Germline V lookup: CDR1 LNHDA, CDR2 SQIVND (reference sequence). The DNA for the CDR3 is TGTGCCAGTAGTATAAGGAGTCAGCCCCAGCATTTT. Protein: CASSIRSQPQHF.